The rows below give T cell receptor beta chains drawn from one sample of a study of blood T cells in healthy people across ages. TCRdb itself ran the 5' RACE reads through MiXCR, one entry per CDR3 protein. The sample records about 2 million distinct CDR3 sequences, 49% being singletons. Sample: blood. These receptor sequences come from a woman between 35 and 50 years old in good health. Each CDR3 is given with its conserved first and last residue. Each record gives: J gene, V gene, clone size, D gene, CDR3 DNA, CDR3 protein. The D gene is left open where the match is weak. Clone size is given for some rows only: seen once, a few or many times, or a class if the clone is expanded.

TRBJ2-5 TRBV7-8 few . TGTGCTAGCAGGAAATTAGCGTGGGAGACCCAGTACTTC CASRKLAWETQYF
TRBJ2-5 TRBV28 . TRBD2 TGTGCCAGCAGCTTGCTAGCGGGGGGGACAGAGACCCAGTACTTC CASSLLAGGTETQYF
TRBJ1-5 TRBV13 . TRBD1 TGTGCCAGCAGCCAGGGACAGGGGAATGATCAGCCCCAGCATTTT CASSQGQGNDQPQHF
TRBJ2-1 TRBV7-2 . . TGTGCCAGCAGCTTAGGTATTAGCGGTGTTGGGGGGAATGAGCAGTTCTTC CASSLGISGVGGNEQFF
TRBJ2-6 TRBV20-1 . . TGCAGTGTTAGAGACCGGGACTGGAGGCTCAGCTCTGGGGCCAACGTCCTGACTTTC CSVRDRDWRLSSGANVLTF
TRBJ1-1 TRBV20-1 . TRBD1 TGCAGTGCTAGCGGGGAGGGGGCGGTGACTGAAGCTTTCTTT CSASGEGAVTEAFF
TRBJ2-3 TRBV29-1 . . TGCAGCGTCGCATACACAGATACGCAGTATTTT CSVAYTDTQYF
TRBJ1-4 TRBV27 . . TGTGCCAGCAGTTTACAGAGAGTAACTAATGAAAAACTGTTTTTT CASSLQRVTNEKLFF
TRBJ1-2 TRBV6-5 few TRBD1 TGTGCCAGCGGTCACAGGGGGCGTACTAACTATGGCTACACCTTC CASGHRGRTNYGYTF
TRBJ1-2 TRBV15 . . TGTGCCACCAGCAGAGGAGAGTTCAGACAGGTCGACTATGGCTACACCTTC CATSRGEFRQVDYGYTF
TRBJ1-2 TRBV7-8 . . TGTGCCAGCAGCTTAGCGCAGCAGGGCAATGGCTACACCTTC CASSLAQQGNGYTF
TRBJ2-3 TRBV6-6 . TRBD1 TGTGCCAGCAGTTACTCGAGGACAGGGGGCCTGATAGATACGCAGTATTTT CASSYSRTGGLIDTQYF
TRBJ2-6 TRBV6-5 . . TGTGCCAGCAGTTACCGGGGCAGTCTTAGCTCTGGGGCCAACGTCCTGACTTTC CASSYRGSLSSGANVLTF
TRBJ2-5 TRBV4-2 . TRBD2 TGTGCCAGCAGCCGCACTGCGCTAGCTAGCGGGGGACGGCAAGAGACCCAGTACTTC CASSRTALASGGRQETQYF
TRBJ2-6 TRBV20-1 . . TGCAGTGCTAGTTGGCGGAACTCTGGGGCCAACGTCCTGACTTTC CSASWRNSGANVLTF
TRBJ2-5 TRBV7-9 many . TGTGCCAGCAGCTTAGTGGTGGAGACCCAGTACTTC CASSLVVETQYF
TRBJ2-6 TRBV5-1 few . TGCGCCAGCAGCCCCGGTGACGCTGGGGCCAACGTCCTGACTTTC CASSPGDAGANVLTF
TRBJ2-1 TRBV9 . . TGTGCCAGCAGCGTAGCTTCACTAGGGGGTGGGCGTGAGCAGTTCTTC CASSVASLGGGREQFF
TRBJ2-1 TRBV7-2 . . TGTGCCAGCAGTTTAGGACACGTCGGGGGAGCCCAAGAGACCCAGTTCTTC CASSLGHVGGAQETQFF
TRBJ2-7 TRBV7-2 few TRBD2 TGTGCCAGCAGCTTAGAGAGGGGACTAGCTTTCCACGAGCAGTACTTC CASSLERGLAFHEQYF
TRBJ2-3 TRBV3-1 . . TGTGCCAGCAGCCAAGTGGGGGCGGGACAAAGCACAGATACGCAGTATTTT CASSQVGAGQSTDTQYF
TRBJ2-7 TRBV6-5 . TRBD1 TGTGCCAGCGGCTTGGACAGGATCCCCCCCTACGAGCAGTACTTC CASGLDRIPPYEQYF
TRBJ2-1 TRBV20-1 . TRBD2 TGCAGTGCCTCCCCCCTAGCGGGGCTAAGCTCCTACAATGAGCAGTTCTTC CSASPLAGLSSYNEQFF
TRBJ2-1 TRBV7-2 . . TGTGCCAGCAGCCACCCTAGGGTTAACAATGAGCAGTTCTTC CASSHPRVNNEQFF
TRBJ1-2 TRBV4-3 . . TGCGCCAGCAGCCAAGATCGCGTTCGTGGCTACACCTTC CASSQDRVRGYTF
TRBJ1-1 TRBV5-1 few . TGCGCCAGCAGCCCGACTGTTAAGAACACTGAAGCTTTCTTT CASSPTVKNTEAFF
TRBJ1-2 TRBV28 few . TGTGCCAGCAGTTTATGGGGGGACTATGGCTACACCTTC CASSLWGDYGYTF
TRBJ1-2 TRBV12-3/TRBV12-4 few . TGTGCCAGCAGACCGGGCGGCGTTAACTATGGCTACACCTTC CASRPGGVNYGYTF
TRBJ2-1 TRBV29-1 . TRBD1 TGCAGCGTTGAAGAAAGACAGGGTAATGAGCAGTTCTTC CSVEERQGNEQFF
TRBJ1-2 TRBV25-1 . . TGTGCCAGCAGTGACGGGATATCGAGGTGGGGCTACACCTTC CASSDGISRWGYTF
TRBJ2-5 TRBV3-1 . . TGTGCCAGCAGTGCTTTTGAAGAGACCCAGTACTTC CASSAFEETQYF
TRBJ1-2 TRBV12-3/TRBV12-4 . . TGTGCCAGCAGTTTAGCGCTACGGTCAGAGGGCTATGGCTACACCTTC CASSLALRSEGYGYTF
TRBJ1-5 TRBV4-2 . TRBD1 TGTGCCAGCAGCCAATATGAGGGGGCGCGTCAGCCCCAGCATTTT CASSQYEGARQPQHF
TRBJ1-2 TRBV4-1 . TRBD1 TGCGCCAGCAGCAACCGGGACAGGGACAGTAGAGGCTACACCTTC CASSNRDRDSRGYTF
TRBJ2-6 TRBV7-3 . TRBD2 TGTGCCAGCAGCTTAAACGTAGCGGGGGGTGTCTCTGGGGCCAACGTCCTGACTTTC CASSLNVAGGVSGANVLTF
TRBJ2-5 TRBV27 many TRBD2 TGTGCCAGCAGTTCCGGGGGACTACAAGAGACCCAGTACTTC CASSSGGLQETQYF
TRBJ2-1 TRBV5-1 . . TGCGCCAGCAGCTTTGGGCTAGCTGTCCGCTACAATGAGCAGTTCTTC CASSFGLAVRYNEQFF